One sample yielded the 32 T cell receptor beta chains listed below, sequenced in a study of blood T cells in healthy people across ages. Primers used in a second PCR of roughly 7 to 11 cycles were a sample-barcoded 5' primer and a J-beta primer mix. A single record per CDR3 protein comes from TCRdb applying MiXCR to the 5' RACE reads. Of about 640,000 distinct CDR3 sequences listed, around three fifths were seen once; the top ten hold 30% to 45%. The specimen was blood. Source of these receptors: a man aged 60 to 69 in good health.

The V gene is TRBV7-9, the J gene TRBJ2-7, with D perhaps matching TRBD1 or TRBD2 (5 bases each). Judging by the DNA end, TRBJ2-5 fits better; the J call may be wrong. The CDR3 spans 14 residues. CDR1 SEHNR and CDR2 FQNEAQ come from the germline V gene (reference sequence). CDR3 protein: CASSSYTWGETQYF. The CDR3 DNA sequence: TGTGCCAGCAGCTCCTACACTTGGGGGGAGACCCAGTACTTC.

The chain carries TRBV5-4 and TRBJ2-2; 9 positions agree with TRBD1. This CDR3 has 16 residues. In germline, CDR1 is SGHNT, CDR2 YYREEE (reference sequence). The J segment lost 4 bases and the V segment lost 4 bases, leaving 8 bases of the junction unmatched. CDR3 nucleotide sequence: TGTGCCAGCAGCCCACGGACAGGGGATCCCACCGGGGAGCTGTTTTTT. It is translated as CASSPRTGDPTGELFF.

The chain uses TRBV7-2 and TRBJ2-7, with 9 bases fitting TRBD2. V was pared by 0 bases and J by 0 bases, with 3 bases of the junction left unmatched. The V gene's germline CDR1 is SGHTA and CDR2 FQGNSA. The CDR3 covers 16 residues. CDR3: CASSLAASGISYEQYF. CDR3 DNA: TGTGCCAGCAGCTTAGCCGCTAGCGGGATCTCCTACGAGCAGTACTTC. Full variable domain (remainder filled in from reference TRBV7-2 and TRBJ2-7): GAGVSQSPSNKVTEKGKDVELRCDPISGHTALYWYRQSLGQGLEFLIYFQGNSAPDKSGLPSDRFSAERTGGSVSTLTIQRTQQEDSAVYLCASSLAASGISYEQYFGPGTRLTVT.

The rearrangement joins TRBV5-1 to TRBJ2-1, with TRBD1 identical over 10 bases. The CDR3 length is 16 residues. Germline-derived CDR1 and CDR2 are SGHRS and YFSETQ. V shed 2 bases and J 2 bases; nucleotides not matched to a gene: 4. In DNA, the CDR3 is TGCGCCAGCAGCTTCCCCGGGACAGGGGCCTACAATGAGCAGTTCTTC. Translation gives CASSFPGTGAYNEQFF.

With respect to this clonotype: Germline and junction disagree at one end, which may indicate a read error. This chain connects TRBV12-3 or TRBV12-4 to TRBJ1-5; D may be TRBD1 (5 bases). The CDR3 totals 14 residues. CDR3 nucleotide sequence: TGTGCCCGCAGTTTAAGGGAGAAGGGGCAGCCCCAGCATTTT. Amino acids: CARSLREKGQPQHF.

The rearrangement links TRBV24-1 to TRBJ2-4, with 12 bases fitting TRBD1. The J call may be in error: the DNA end matches TRBJ2-7 better. This CDR3 is built from 15 residues. Looked up from germline, CDR1 is KGHDR and CDR2 is SFDVKD. The CDR3 nucleotides are TGTGCCACCAGCGACCGGGACAGGGGGCCCGACGAGCAGTACTTC. This sequence encodes CATSDRDRGPDEQYF.

Written as DNA, the CDR3 is TGTGCCAGCAGGTCCCCTCCTAGCCCTGAGCAGTTCTTC. It translates to CASRSPPSPEQFF. The chain has TRBV2 and TRBJ2-1, with D possibly being TRBD2 (5 bases). The length of the CDR3 is 13 residues. Germline V gene sequence: CDR1 SNHLY, CDR2 FYNNEI. V was cut by 6 bases and J by 9 bases, with 15 bases left in between. The whole variable domain, filled in from reference TRBV2 and TRBJ2-1, reads EPEVTQTPSHQVTQMGQEVILRCVPISNHLYFYWYRQILGQKVEFLVSFYNNEISEKSEIFDDQFSVERPDGSNFTLKIRSTKLEDSAMYFCASRSPPSPEQFFGPGTRLTVL.

The chain employs TRBV10-3 and TRBJ2-4; 11 positions match TRBD1. The J call is doubtful: the DNA matches TRBJ2-7 better. The CDR3 has 15 amino acids. Germline-derived CDR1 and CDR2 are ENHRY and SYGVKD. DNA for the CDR3: TGTGCCATCAGCAAACCGGGACAGGGGGCCTACGAGCAGTACTTC. Translated: CAISKPGQGAYEQYF.

In this sample, this clonotype turned up many times. The rearrangement joins TRBV7-2 to TRBJ1-2; D is unresolved. CDR1 and CDR2 (germline): SGHTA, FQGNSA. The CDR3 loop spans 13 amino acids. With 4 bases removed from V and 2 bases from J, the gap between germline ends came to 8 bases. The CDR3 is CASSSGQNYGYTF. In DNA form, the CDR3 reads TGTGCCAGCAGCTCCGGTCAGAACTATGGCTACACCTTC.

This chain joins TRBV4-2 and TRBJ2-7; 10 bases match TRBD1. The CDR3 is 15 residues long. Trimming took 3 bases from V and 3 from J; bases not matched to a gene: 5. CDR1 and CDR2 (germline): LGHNA, YNFKEQ. CDR3 bases: TGTGCCAGCAGCCACGCGGACAGGGGGGACTACGAGCAGTACTTC. As protein: CASSHADRGDYEQYF.

The chain employs TRBV21-1 and TRBJ1-2; TRBD1, as called in the table, went unchecked against the DNA. TRBV21-1 has pseudogene status. The CDR3 runs to 15 residues. DNA for the CDR3: TGTGCCAGCAGCCCTTTGGGGCGGTCGAACTATGGCTACACCTTC. It yields the protein CASSPLGRSNYGYTF.

The rearrangement uses TRBV20-1 and TRBJ2-6, with TRBD1 identical over 9 bases. The CDR3 sequence is 16 residues long. Germline values: CDR1 DFQATT, CDR2 SNEGSKA (reference sequence). Trimming took 5 bases from V and 10 from J; bases not matched to a gene: 15. The CDR3 DNA reads TGCAGTGCTCGAAAAGCCGGGACAGGGTTAGTAAACGTCCTGACTTTC. Protein sequence: CSARKAGTGLVNVLTF.

This rearrangement joins TRBV6-1 to TRBJ2-5; 12 positions match TRBD2. V trimming: 5 bases; J trimming: 7 bases; junction bases outside the gene matches: 11. Germline V lookup: CDR1 MNHNS, CDR2 SASEGT. The CDR3 totals 16 residues. In DNA form, the CDR3 reads TGTGCCAGCAGTCAGACTAGCGGGGGCCGCCTGGGGACCCAGTACTTC. This gives the protein CASSQTSGGRLGTQYF.

About this clonotype: A much larger clone lies a single base off, so this may be a read error. The chain recombines TRBV28 with TRBJ1-2, with D possibly being TRBD1 (5 bases). The CDR3 is 12 residues long. Germline V gene data show CDR1 as MDHEN and CDR2 as SYDVKM. Trimming cost V 6 bases and J 5 bases, with 10 bases left between them. In DNA, the CDR3 is TGTGCCAGCAGGTTACGGGGGTATGGCTACACCTTC. Translated: CASRLRGYGYTF.

The chain combines TRBV12-3 or TRBV12-4 with TRBJ2-3; perhaps TRBD1 as D (6 bases). This CDR3 is 15 amino acids long. The ends were cut back, 6 bases at V and 6 bases at J, with 19 bases in the middle. This CDR3 reads CASSRDRIRGDTQYF. The CDR3 nucleotides are TGTGCCAGCAGCCGGGACCGCATAAGGGGGGATACGCAGTATTTT.

This chain links TRBV12-3 or TRBV12-4 with TRBJ2-1; 9 bases map to TRBD2. There are 15 residues in the CDR3. V shed 2 bases, J shed 4 bases, and the junction held 3 bases outside the gene matches. The CDR3 sequence is CASSLNLAGYNEQFF. CDR3 bases: TGTGCCAGCAGTTTAAACCTAGCGGGGTACAATGAGCAGTTCTTC.

Points on this clonotype: This may be a read error, as it is one base from a much larger clone. CDR3 nucleotide sequence: TGTGCCAGCTCAGGGTCCGGGGCCAACGTCCCGACTTTC. Translated, it gives CASSGSGANVPTF. The chain joins TRBV6-1 to TRBJ2-6; D possibly matches TRBD1 or TRBD2 (5 bases each). The CDR3 totals 13 residues. Germline CDR1 reads MNHNS; CDR2 reads SASEGT.

The chain carries TRBV11-2 and TRBJ1-1, with no clear D. CDR3 length: 12 residues. Germline CDR1 and CDR2: SGHAT and FQNNGV. V lost 0 bases and J 11 bases, leaving 10 bases between the germline ends. The CDR3 nucleotides read TGTGCCAGCAGCTTAGATAGGGCGGGGGCTTTCTTT. It specifies CASSLDRAGAFF.

The J gene is TRBJ1-2, the V gene TRBV9; D not certain. Germline V gene data show CDR1 as SGDLS and CDR2 as YYNGEE. V lost 0 bases and J lost 3, with 3 bases in between. This CDR3 contains 12 residues. CDR3 bases: TGTGCCAGCAGCGTAGGCTACTATGGCTACACCTTC. It codes for CASSVGYYGYTF.

The chain links TRBV9 to TRBJ2-4; TRBD1 is a possible D gene (5 bases). Trimming removed 5 bases at V and 2 bases at J, with 11 bases between. The CDR3 length is 14 residues. Germline V CDR1 and CDR2: SGDLS, YYNGEE. This CDR3 is CASSGAGSKNIQYF. For the CDR3, the DNA is TGTGCCAGCAGTGGGGCCGGGTCCAAAAACATTCAGTACTTC.

This rearrangement joins TRBV10-3 to TRBJ2-7; D possibly corresponds to TRBD1 (6 bases). The CDR3 is 12 amino acids. CDR1 and CDR2 from the germline V gene are ENHRY and SYGVKD. The germline V and J ends were trimmed by 3 bases and 4 bases, with 7 bases remaining between them. The CDR3: CAISEQGYEQYF. The CDR3 coding sequence is TGTGCCATCAGTGAACAGGGATACGAGCAGTACTTC.

The chain couples TRBV4-1 to TRBJ2-3; TRBD1 matches at 7 bases. The CDR3 extends over 16 amino acids. The germline V gene has CDR1 MGHRA and CDR2 YSYEKL. The V and J ends lost 2 bases and 2 bases, in that order; junction bases with no gene match: 7. The CDR3 is CASSQRGRGSTDTQYF. In DNA, the CDR3 is TGCGCCAGCAGCCAACGGGGCAGGGGGTCCACAGATACGCAGTATTTT.

This clonotype was recorded a few times. The chain joins TRBV9 to TRBJ2-3; a possible D gene is TRBD1 (6 bases). Trimming cost V 1 base and J 0 bases, with 12 bases left between them. CDR3 length: 16 residues. Germline V lookup: CDR1 SGDLS, CDR2 YYNGEE. The CDR3 DNA is TGTGCCAGCAGCGTATCCTTCGGACAGAGCACAGATACGCAGTATTTT. It yields the protein CASSVSFGQSTDTQYF.

DNA for the CDR3: TGTGCCAGCAGCCCCCTTTGGGGTAATGAGCAGTTCTTC. It specifies CASSPLWGNEQFF. The J gene is TRBJ2-1, the V gene TRBV7-9, with D unclear. V lost 5 bases and J 7 bases, leaving 12 bases between the germline ends. CDR3 length: 13 amino acids. The germline CDR1 and CDR2 sequences are SEHNR and FQNEAQ (reference sequence).

This clonotype was observed a handful of times. The rearrangement uses TRBV20-1 and TRBJ2-3; maybe TRBD2 (5 bases). Trimming removed 6 bases at V and 2 bases at J, with 12 bases between. This CDR3 has 13 residues. Germline V CDR1 and CDR2: DFQATT, SNEGSKA (reference sequence). The CDR3 reads CSALPGITDTQYF. CDR3 bases: TGCAGTGCCCTTCCCGGGATCACAGATACGCAGTATTTT.

As regards this clonotype: A much larger clone lies one base from this, so it may be a read error. The gene calls are TRBV20-1 and TRBJ2-4, with D possibly TRBD2 on 6 matching bases. Trimming removed 6 bases at V and 12 bases at J, with 15 bases between. The CDR3 runs to 11 residues. CDR1 and CDR2 from the germline V gene are DFQATT and SNEGSKA (reference sequence). CDR3 amino acids: CSAHWAGTQYF. Written as DNA, the CDR3 is TGCAGTGCCCATTGGGCGGGAACTCAGTACTTC.

This chain links TRBV28 with TRBJ1-6, with 7 bases that match TRBD1. CDR1 and CDR2 from the germline V gene are MDHEN and SYDVKM. The V and J ends lost 1 base and 2 bases, in that order; junction bases with no gene match: 5. The CDR3 has 17 residues. DNA for the CDR3: TGTGCCAGCAGTTTATCCCGGACAGGAACCTATAATTCACCCCTCCACTTT. Protein: CASSLSRTGTYNSPLHF. Looking up the rest from reference TRBV28 and TRBJ1-6 gives the full variable domain: DVKVTQSSRYLVKRTGEKVFLECVQDMDHENMFWYRQDPGLGLRLIYFSYDVKMKEKGDIPEGYSVSREKKERFSLILESASTNQTSMYLCASSLSRTGTYNSPLHFGNGTRLTVT.

The rearrangement links TRBV7-9 to TRBJ2-4, with D possibly TRBD2 on 5 matching bases. The length of the CDR3 is 15 residues. The V gene's germline CDR1 is SEHNR and CDR2 FQNEAQ (reference sequence). V dropped 4 bases and J dropped 0 bases, with 10 bases sitting between them. DNA for the CDR3: TGTGCCAGCAGCTCGGGAAGGATAGCCAAAAACATTCAGTACTTC. This encodes CASSSGRIAKNIQYF. Drawing the rest from reference TRBV7-9 and TRBJ2-4, the complete variable domain is DTGVSQNPRHKITKRGQNVTFRCDPISEHNRLYWYRQTLGQGPEFLTYFQNEAQLEKSRLLSDRFSAERPKGSFSTLEIQRTEQGDSAMYLCASSSGRIAKNIQYFGAGTRLSVL.

There are a few counts of this clonotype. The chain is built from TRBV6-1 and TRBJ1-5; unclear D gene. This CDR3 has 16 amino acids. V dropped 4 bases and J dropped 0 bases, with 13 bases sitting between them. Germline V CDR1 and CDR2: MNHNS, SASEGT. The CDR3 coding sequence is TGTGCCAGCAGTGCAGTTGGACGGTATAGCAATCAGCCCCAGCATTTT. Its translation: CASSAVGRYSNQPQHF.

The V gene is TRBV11-2, the J gene TRBJ2-2, with 7 bases lining up with TRBD1. Germline CDR1 is SGHAT and CDR2 is FQNNGV. V lost 5 bases to trimming and J lost 5 bases; unmatched junction nucleotides: 8. The CDR3 totals 15 residues. The CDR3 loop reads CASSKDRRKTGELFF. The CDR3 coding sequence is TGTGCCAGCAGCAAGGACAGGCGAAAAACCGGGGAGCTGTTTTTT.

The V and J genes are TRBV6-1 and TRBJ2-5, with a tentative D call TRBD2 (5 bases). CDR1 MNHNS and CDR2 SASEGT come from the germline V gene. The CDR3 consists of 15 residues. The V gene lost 5 bases and the J gene lost 2 bases, with 15 bases spanning the gap. The CDR3 protein is CASSLRTYQQETQYF. CDR3 sequence (DNA): TGTGCCAGCAGTCTCCGGACTTATCAACAAGAGACCCAGTACTTC.

This chain joins TRBV7-6 and TRBJ2-1; 8 bases match TRBD1. The CDR3 is made up of 14 amino acids. CDR1 and CDR2 from the germline V gene are SGHVS and FNYEAQ. V was pared by 2 bases and J by 7 bases, with 4 bases of the junction left unmatched. The CDR3 DNA reads TGTGCCAGCAGCTTATTAAGACAGGGGAATGAGCAGTTCTTC. Amino acid sequence: CASSLLRQGNEQFF.